This T cell receptor (beta chain) was identified in a study of cytomegalovirus exposure and HLA in healthy donors. Deletions cut 5 bases from V and 1 base from J, with 5 bases between. The CDR3 spans 13 residues. The germline gives CDR1 SEHNR, CDR2 FQNEAQ (reference sequence). With respect to this clone: As yet, its antigen is unknown.

The study, taken as a whole, reports: There were some public TCRs occurring in many donors, but most TCR sequences were rare. Per a later analysis, roughly 17,000 TCR beta sequences showed association with HLA alleles at 0.05 false discovery rate. An analysis was carried out at a later point. It showed that HLA-associated TCR beta chains were more clonally expanded than equally common non-associated chains. In vitro assays verified that three CMV-associated chains recognized CMV antigens specifically.

The primer mix had 60 Vbeta and 13 Jbeta primers. TCRdb's copy holds only in-frame clones and misses some; the assay was immunoSEQ multiplex PCR. In the table there are some 120,000 clones, about 86% of which are singletons. Sequencing used PBMCs. This TCR came from a woman aged 40 to 55 in good health and CMV-seronegative. This chain connects TRBV7-9 to TRBJ2-2; D ambiguous. The CDR3 sequence: CASSLLNTGELFF. The DNA of the CDR3 is TGTGCCAGCAGCCTCCTGAACACCGGGGAGCTGTTTTTT.